The 7 T cell receptor beta chains below all came from one sample that was sequenced in a study of blood T cell repertoires in COVID-19. TCRdb keeps only in-frame clones here, not all; method: immunoSEQ multiplex PCR. The sample comprises around 140,000 clones, approximately 80% of which are singletons, and more than 6.5% rests with the top ten. Sample: peripheral blood. All receptors derive from a human donor in a cohort sampled during active COVID-19.

The V gene is TRBV6-6, the J gene TRBJ2-7, with TRBD2 identical over 10 bases. Germline V gene sequence: CDR1 MNHNY, CDR2 SVGAGI (reference sequence). V dropped 5 bases and J dropped 2; count of bases not matched to a gene: 15. This CDR3 is built from 18 residues. Written as DNA, the CDR3 is TGTGCCAGCAGTCACCCCACGACCACTAGCGGGGCCACCTACGAGCAGTACTTC. As protein: CASSHPTTTSGATYEQYF.

V and J are TRBV4-2 and TRBJ2-5, with D hard to call. Trimming removed 1 base from V and 1 base from J, with 7 bases in between. Germline CDR1 LGHNA, CDR2 YNFKEQ. The CDR3 length is 14 residues. The CDR3 DNA sequence: TGTGCCAGCAGCCAAGCGTCCGGCCAAGAGACCCAGTACTTC. Its translation is CASSQASGQETQYF.

The rearrangement links TRBV6-2 or TRBV6-3 to TRBJ2-7; 10 positions agree with TRBD2. J gave up 7 bases and V 6 bases, and 18 bases lay outside the gene matches. Germline lookup yields CDR1 MNHEY and CDR2 SVGEGT. This CDR3 has 17 residues. CDR3: CASSTSLLAGQVGEQYF. The DNA for the CDR3 is TGTGCCAGCAGCACCTCCCTACTAGCGGGGCAGGTGGGTGAGCAGTACTTC.

The chain recombines TRBV7-3 with TRBJ1-2; 9 nucleotides line up with TRBD1. The CDR3 contains 15 residues. Germline loops: CDR1 SGHTA, CDR2 FQGTGA. V lost 4 bases to trimming and J lost 5 bases; unmatched junction nucleotides: 8. For the CDR3, the DNA is TGTGCCAGCAGCTCGAGCCCGGGACAGGGATATGGCTACACCTTC. This codes for CASSSSPGQGYGYTF.

The chain joins TRBV7-2 to TRBJ1-1, with 7 nucleotides matching TRBD1. The junction had 2 bases not matched to a gene; V was cut back by 6 bases and J by 1 base. The V gene's germline CDR1 is SGHTA and CDR2 FQGNSA. The CDR3 spans 13 residues. The CDR3 DNA reads as TGTGCCAGCAGAAGACAGGGGAACACTGAAGCTTTCTTT. Protein product: CASRRQGNTEAFF.

This chain joins TRBV9 and TRBJ2-7; 8 positions agree with TRBD2. The CDR3 extends over 13 amino acids. Looked up from germline, CDR1 is SGDLS and CDR2 is YYNGEE. Trimming at V came to 1 base and at J to 4 bases, leaving 1 base not matched to a gene. CDR3 protein: CASSVTSGYEQYF. In DNA, the CDR3 is TGTGCCAGCAGCGTAACTAGCGGATACGAGCAGTACTTC.

The chain is built from TRBV5-6 and TRBJ2-1, with TRBD2 matching over 10 bases. V gave up 2 bases and J gave up 6 bases; unmatched junction bases: 5. Germline V gene lookup returns CDR1 SGHDT and CDR2 YYEEEE. The CDR3 covers 15 residues. The CDR3 DNA follows: TGTGCCAGCAGCTTCATTTCTAGCGGGAGCAATGAGCAGTTCTTC. It yields the protein CASSFISSGSNEQFF.